This T cell receptor (beta chain) derives from a study of T cells in Graves' hyperthyroidism and ophthalmopathy. Uncontrolled infection, other autoimmune disease, pregnancy or lactation barred patients from enrollment. The PBMCs were sourced from fresh peripheral blood (around 10 ml). This clonotype was observed many times. Amplification of TCR beta CDR3 regions used RNA as the template. Researchers ran a first-round RT-PCR on the TCR CDR3 using the HTBI primer set. MiXCR, run by TCRdb on the multiplex PCR reads, gives a single entry per CDR3 protein. Of a few hundred thousand distinct CDR3 sequences listed, 14% are singletons. From germline, CDR1 is LNHDA and CDR2 SQIVND (reference sequence). The CDR3 covers 14 residues. Trimming shortened V by 4 bases and J by 5 bases, and 11 bases separated the two germline ends.

The V gene is TRBV19, the J gene TRBJ2-2; a possible D gene is TRBD1 (6 bases). The sample taken for sequencing was blood. This receptor was identified in a woman aged 25 to 45 with Graves' hyperthyroidism that later progressed to Graves' ophthalmopathy. The DNA of the CDR3 is TGTGCCAGTAGTAACGCACAGGGAACCGGGGAGCTGTTTTTT. Translating gives CASSNAQGTGELFF.